One and the same sample provided the 19 T cell receptor beta chains below, sequenced in a study of T cell repertoires in cytomegalovirus infection. TCRdb recomputed calls from the reads with MiXCR, one row per CDR3 protein. The sample has fewer than 55,000 distinct CDR3 sequences; roughly 21% are singletons. These receptors' antigens are unknown. The material sequenced was CD8+ T cells from cultured PBMCs, taken from culture after CMV antigen stimulation. Source of these receptors: a human donor in good health (CMV status not recorded). Some clones in this sample may be carry-over from other donors' samples.

V usage is TRBV4-1 and J usage is TRBJ1-4, with D perhaps TRBD1 (5 bases). The CDR3 runs to 15 residues. V dropped 4 bases and J dropped 5 bases, with 14 bases sitting between them. CDR1 MGHRA and CDR2 YSYEKL come from the germline V gene. Here the CDR3 reads CASSLAGTANEKLFF. CDR3 DNA sequence: TGCGCCAGCAGCCTGGCCGGGACGGCGAATGAAAAACTGTTTTTT.

A few counts support this clonotype. This chain links TRBV7-6 with TRBJ1-1; D is uncertain. Trimming took off 1 base at V and 2 bases at J, with 8 bases between the two ends. The CDR3 spans 14 residues. From germline, CDR1 is SGHVS and CDR2 FNYEAQ. CDR3 DNA sequence: TGTGCCAGCAGCTTAGGTCCCGGAAACACTGAAGCTTTCTTT. Encoded protein: CASSLGPGNTEAFF.

The V gene is TRBV6-1, the J gene TRBJ2-7; no definite D call. Per germline, CDR1 MNHNS and CDR2 SASEGT. Trimming left V 6 bases short and J 3 bases short, with 3 bases between. This CDR3 has 10 residues. The CDR3 is CASRSYEQYF. The CDR3 region has the DNA TGTGCCAGCAGAAGCTACGAGCAGTACTTC.

The chain carries TRBV11-2 and TRBJ1-2; D is ambiguous. Per germline, CDR1 SGHAT and CDR2 FQNNGV. The CDR3 runs to 18 residues. With 2 bases removed from V and 1 base from J, the gap between germline ends came to 20 bases. This CDR3 reads CASSLLDGRVGSNYGYTF. CDR3 nucleotides: TGTGCCAGCAGCTTATTGGACGGGAGGGTGGGGAGTAACTATGGCTACACCTTC.

The chain employs TRBV6-5 and TRBJ1-2, with 9 positions matching TRBD1. Germline loops: CDR1 MNHEY, CDR2 SVGAGI. This CDR3 is built from 17 residues. With V trimmed by 5 bases and J by 4 bases, 14 bases remained unmatched. The CDR3 loop reads CASSRRIDRGAFYGYTF. CDR3 DNA: TGTGCCAGCAGTCGAAGAATCGACAGGGGGGCCTTCTATGGCTACACCTTC.

The chain recombines TRBV7-6 with TRBJ1-5; the match to TRBD1 covers 9 bases. The CDR3 sequence is 17 residues long. Germline values: CDR1 SGHVS, CDR2 FNYEAQ. Trimming cost V 5 bases and J 1 base; bases outside gene matches: 9. Written as DNA, the CDR3 is TGTGCCAGCAGCCCCTATCGTGGACAGGGGAGCAATCAGCCCCAGCATTTT. Translation: CASSPYRGQGSNQPQHF.

The sample holds many counts of this clonotype. The chain uses TRBV27 and TRBJ2-7; D possibly corresponds to TRBD2 (6 bases). The CDR3 has 14 residues. Germline V gives CDR1 MNHEY, CDR2 SMNVEV (reference sequence). The ends were cut back, 6 bases at V and 3 bases at J, with 15 bases in the middle. The CDR3 spells CASSPLATIYEQYF. CDR3 nucleotides: TGTGCCAGCAGCCCACTAGCTACGATCTACGAGCAGTACTTC.

V usage is TRBV28 and J usage is TRBJ1-2, with 7 bases identical to TRBD1. This CDR3 has 14 residues. V was clipped by 5 bases and J by 7 bases; unmatched bases: 10. The germline V gene encodes CDR1 MDHEN and CDR2 SYDVKM. CDR3 amino acids: CASSLETGITGYTF. For the CDR3, the DNA is TGTGCCAGCAGTCTGGAGACAGGGATTACTGGCTACACCTTC.

This clonotype was seen many times. The chain carries TRBV12-3 or TRBV12-4 and TRBJ1-2; the match to TRBD1 covers 9 bases. The J segment lost 4 bases and the V segment lost 6 bases, leaving 3 bases of the junction unmatched. The CDR3 covers 13 residues. The CDR3 spells CASSDRGSYGYTF. The DNA of the CDR3 is TGTGCCAGCAGCGACAGGGGGTCCTATGGCTACACCTTC.

This clonotype was seen a handful of times. The rearrangement joins TRBV6-6 to TRBJ1-5; 7 nucleotides align to TRBD1. CDR1 MNHNY and CDR2 SVGAGI come from the germline V gene (reference sequence). V trimming: 4 bases; J trimming: 7 bases; junction bases outside the gene matches: 7. This CDR3 has 14 residues. CDR3 nucleotides: TGTGCCAGCAGTTCGACAGGGAGGGGGCAGCCCCAGCATTTT. Protein: CASSSTGRGQPQHF.

There are a few counts of this clonotype. The V and J genes are TRBV7-6 and TRBJ2-7, with 8 positions matching TRBD1. Germline V lookup: CDR1 SGHVS, CDR2 FNYEAQ. J was trimmed by 2 bases and V by 5 bases; bases with no gene match: 8. The CDR3 contains 15 residues. For the CDR3, the DNA is TGTGCCAGCAGCCCAGTCGGACAGGGTCCCTACGAGCAGTACTTC. It encodes CASSPVGQGPYEQYF.

V is TRBV6-2 or TRBV6-3 and J is TRBJ2-1, with TRBD2 matching 12 bases. Trimming took 2 bases from V and 7 from J; bases not matched to a gene: 3. The V gene's germline CDR1 is MNHEY and CDR2 SVGEGT. CDR3 length: 15 amino acids. The CDR3 nucleotides read TGTGCCAGCAGTTACGGACTAGCGGGGTATAATGAGCAGTTCTTC. Its translation: CASSYGLAGYNEQFF.

The V call is TRBV6-6, the J call TRBJ1-2; possible D gene TRBD1, 5 bases. Germline assignment: CDR1 MNHNY and CDR2 SVGAGI (reference sequence). The V and J ends lost 5 bases and 3 bases respectively, with 13 bases between them. The CDR3 sequence is 14 residues long. CDR3 in amino acids: CASSEQGRDYGYTF. The CDR3, as DNA: TGTGCCAGCAGTGAGCAGGGACGCGACTATGGCTACACCTTC.

The chain combines TRBV7-2 with TRBJ1-1; D call uncertain. Germline V lookup: CDR1 SGHTA, CDR2 FQGNSA. There are 15 residues in the CDR3. V was trimmed by 1 base and J by 2 bases, leaving 11 bases between them. The CDR3 DNA reads as TGTGCCAGCAGCTTAGGATGGCCGGTTAACACTGAAGCTTTCTTT. This gives the protein CASSLGWPVNTEAFF.

The chain joins TRBV4-1 to TRBJ1-2; TRBD1 aligns across 7 bases. With V trimmed by 0 bases and J by 4 bases, 8 bases remained unmatched. The length of the CDR3 is 16 residues. Looked up from germline, CDR1 is MGHRA and CDR2 is YSYEKL. The CDR3: CASSQDLRGHFYGYTF. CDR3 bases: TGCGCCAGCAGCCAAGATCTGAGGGGGCATTTCTATGGCTACACCTTC.

This clonotype was counted only a few times. The rearrangement uses TRBV7-2 and TRBJ2-2; tentatively, D is TRBD1 or TRBD2 (5 bases each). Germline assignment: CDR1 SGHTA and CDR2 FQGNSA. V lost 1 base and J 2 bases, leaving 11 bases between the germline ends. This CDR3 region has 16 residues. Written as DNA, the CDR3 is TGTGCCAGCAGCTTAGATGGGGGTTTTAACACCGGGGAGCTGTTTTTT. This codes for CASSLDGGFNTGELFF.

This clonotype was observed a few times. The chain is built from TRBV6-5 and TRBJ2-5, with D perhaps matching TRBD1 (5 bases). This CDR3 spans 14 amino acids. Germline-derived CDR1 and CDR2 are MNHEY and SVGAGI. V lost 2 bases and J lost 4, with 11 bases in between. The chain's CDR3 is CASSYRGLAETQYF. CDR3 bases: TGTGCCAGCAGTTACAGGGGTCTTGCAGAGACCCAGTACTTC.

This clonotype was seen only a few times. The chain carries TRBV7-2 and TRBJ2-7, with 10 bases matching TRBD1. The length of the CDR3 is 15 residues. Germline loops: CDR1 SGHTA, CDR2 FQGNSA. The V gene end was trimmed by 6 bases and the J gene end by 1 base; junction bases not matched to a gene: 6. The CDR3 DNA follows: TGTGCCAGCAGTTTTGACAGGGGGCTATCCTACGAGCAGTACTTC. Translated: CASSFDRGLSYEQYF.

This chain uses TRBV7-3 with TRBJ2-7; D may be TRBD1 or TRBD2 (5 bases each). Deletions cut 1 base from V and 3 bases from J, with 13 bases between. The CDR3 totals 15 residues. Germline V gene data show CDR1 as SGHTA and CDR2 as FQGTGA. CDR3 sequence reads: CASSLMDGAGYEQYF. The CDR3 DNA sequence: TGTGCCAGCAGCTTAATGGACGGGGCCGGCTACGAGCAGTACTTC.